The next 27 T cell receptor beta chains were all read from a single sample in a study of T-cell memory formation after mild COVID-19. TCRdb used MiXCR to reprocess the 5' RACE reads, holding one entry per CDR3 protein. The sample lists about 350,000 distinct CDR3 sequences, roughly an eighth occurring once. Specimen: PBMCs or a T cell subset sorted from them (not recorded which). These receptors were collected from a man between 18 and 35 years old who had mild COVID-19 (a few samples of this study predate the infection). Cell type and time point are not known.

This clonotype was detected a few times. The chain links TRBV10-3 to TRBJ2-7; no firm D call. The CDR3 contains 14 residues. Germline V gene sequence: CDR1 ENHRY, CDR2 SYGVKD. Trimming removed 2 bases from V and 6 bases from J, with 14 bases in between. CDR3 sequence: CAISEPTFPSEQYF. The CDR3 coding sequence is TGTGCCATCAGTGAGCCCACGTTTCCGTCCGAGCAGTACTTC.

V gene TRBV4-3 combines with J gene TRBJ2-3; 8 positions match TRBD1. The CDR3 totals 15 residues. V was pared by 4 bases and J by 2 bases, with 5 bases of the junction left unmatched. CDR1 is LGHNA, CDR2 YSLEER, per germline. The DNA for the CDR3 is TGCGCCAGCAGCCTACAGGACAGGGACACAGATACGCAGTATTTT. Its translation: CASSLQDRDTDTQYF.

The sample holds many counts of this clonotype. The V call is TRBV7-2, the J call TRBJ2-2, with 9 bases matching TRBD2. CDR1 is SGHTA and CDR2 is FQGNSA in the germline V gene. The V and J ends lost 1 base and 4 bases, in that order; junction bases with no gene match: 4. The CDR3 runs to 16 residues. As DNA, the CDR3 is TGTGCCAGCAGCTTAGGGGGTAGCGGGGGCACCGGGGAGCTGTTTTTT. It codes for CASSLGGSGGTGELFF. The whole variable domain, filled in from reference TRBV7-2 and TRBJ2-2, reads GAGVSQSPSNKVTEKGKDVELRCDPISGHTALYWYRQSLGQGLEFLIYFQGNSAPDKSGLPSDRFSAERTGGSVSTLTIQRTQQEDSAVYLCASSLGGSGGTGELFFGEGSRLTVL.

Remarks on this clonotype: Compared with germline, one end of the junction differs, possibly owing to a read error. The chain uses TRBV7-2 and TRBJ1-4, with TRBD1 matching 12 bases. Germline assignment: CDR1 SGHTA and CDR2 FQGNSA. The CDR3 is made up of 18 amino acids. CDR3 residues: CDSSLTSPGTGGDEKLFF. The CDR3 DNA is TGTGACAGCAGCTTAACCTCCCCCGGGACAGGGGGCGATGAAAAACTGTTTTTT.

The chain uses TRBV28 and TRBJ2-4, with TRBD1 identical over 9 bases. With 4 bases clipped from V and 2 bases from J, the junction kept 12 bases outside the gene matches. Germline V gene sequence: CDR1 MDHEN, CDR2 SYDVKM. The CDR3 runs to 18 residues. The CDR3 loop reads CASSSLFWDRESKNIQYF. CDR3 sequence (DNA): TGTGCCAGCAGTTCATTGTTCTGGGACAGGGAATCCAAAAACATTCAGTACTTC. Based on the CDR3 plus reference TRBV28 and TRBJ2-4, the full variable domain is DVKVTQSSRYLVKRTGEKVFLECVQDMDHENMFWYRQDPGLGLRLIYFSYDVKMKEKGDIPEGYSVSREKKERFSLILESASTNQTSMYLCASSSLFWDRESKNIQYFGAGTRLSVL.

This chain joins TRBV20-1 and TRBJ2-5; TRBD1 or TRBD2 may be the D gene (6 bases each). This CDR3 is 14 amino acids long. Germline loops: CDR1 DFQATT, CDR2 SNEGSKA (reference sequence). Trimming pared 3 bases from V and 5 bases from J, leaving 16 bases between. The CDR3 is CSASGGGPRETQYF. The CDR3 DNA reads TGCAGTGCTAGCGGAGGGGGGCCTCGTGAGACCCAGTACTTC.

The chain uses TRBV11-2 and TRBJ1-1; tentatively, D is TRBD1 (5 bases). The V and J ends lost 5 bases and 5 bases respectively, with 15 bases between them. The CDR3 is 14 amino acids. Germline V gene sequence: CDR1 SGHAT, CDR2 FQNNGV. The DNA for the CDR3 is TGTGCCAGCAGCCCGAACGGGGGAGGGACTGAAGCTTTCTTT. It codes for CASSPNGGGTEAFF.

Notes on this clonotype: A clone one base away is much larger, so this may be a read error. V and J are TRBV7-2 and TRBJ1-5; no clear D. The germline V and J ends were trimmed by 1 base and 3 bases, with 4 bases remaining between them. Germline CDR1 SGHTA, CDR2 FQGNSA. The CDR3 runs 13 residues. The chain's CDR3 is CASSLGYNQPQHF. The CDR3 DNA reads TGTGCCAGCAGCTTAGGGTACAATCAGCCCCAGCATTTT.

The chain links TRBV29-1 to TRBJ1-5, with TRBD1 matching 7 bases. This CDR3 region has 12 residues. Losses at the gene ends were 7 bases for V and 7 bases for J; bases not matched to a gene: 7. CDR1 is SQVTM, CDR2 ANQGSEA, per germline. This CDR3 reads CSARQGGQPQHF. The CDR3 nucleotides are TGCAGCGCCCGACAGGGCGGGCAGCCCCAGCATTTT.

This clonotype has only a few counts. The chain couples TRBV20-1 to TRBJ2-1; 7 nucleotides align to TRBD1. Germline CDR1 DFQATT, CDR2 SNEGSKA (reference sequence). This CDR3 is built from 11 residues. J lost 12 bases, V lost 1 base, and 3 bases had no gene match. This chain's CDR3 is CSARAQGLQFF. The CDR3 DNA is TGCAGTGCTAGAGCACAGGGGTTGCAGTTCTTC.

This clonotype was recorded at least ten times. The V call is TRBV6-5, the J call TRBJ2-3; 7 nucleotides line up with TRBD2. The CDR3 extends over 15 amino acids. Trimming removed 2 bases from V and 2 bases from J; junction bases left unmatched: 4. Looked up from germline, CDR1 is MNHEY and CDR2 is SVGAGI. CDR3 nucleotides: TGTGCCAGCAGTTACAGCCTAGCGGTCACAGATACGCAGTATTTT. Its translation: CASSYSLAVTDTQYF.

CDR3 protein: CASSLYHIQNTGELFF. CDR3 bases: TGCGCCAGCAGCCTCTACCACATCCAGAACACCGGGGAGCTGTTTTTT. J is TRBJ2-2 and V is TRBV5-1, with D unclear. Germline V CDR1 and CDR2: SGHRS, YFSETQ. The CDR3 covers 16 residues. Trimming left V 4 bases short and J 1 base short, with 14 bases between.

The sample holds many counts of this clonotype. This rearrangement joins TRBV12-3 or TRBV12-4 to TRBJ1-2; tentative D call: TRBD1 (5 bases). V was cut by 8 bases and J by 4 bases, with 11 bases left in between. This CDR3 comprises 12 residues. The DNA for the CDR3 is TGTGCCAGCTCCCAGGGAACCTATGGCTACACCTTC. This gives the protein CASSQGTYGYTF.

This clonotype was picked up a small number of times. V gene TRBV5-1 combines with J gene TRBJ2-6; 7 bases are a match to TRBD1. The CDR3 is 18 amino acids. CDR1 is SGHRS, CDR2 YFSETQ, per germline. The ends lost 4 bases at V and 1 base at J; junction bases unmatched: 11. CDR3 in DNA: TGCGCCAGCAGCACAGACAGGGCCCAAGGATCTGGGGCCAACGTCCTGACTTTC. It yields the protein CASSTDRAQGSGANVLTF.

This clonotype came up a few times. This chain uses TRBV5-4 with TRBJ1-2; weak D call: TRBD1 (6 bases). The V end was cut by 2 bases, the J end by 6 bases, with 11 bases between. This CDR3 contains 13 residues. Germline CDR1 is SGHNT and CDR2 is YYREEE (reference sequence). The CDR3, as DNA: TGTGCCAGCAGCTTCAGGGGCGTAGATGGCTACACCTTC. It translates to CASSFRGVDGYTF.

The CDR3: CASSRDRVRGNTIYF. CDR3 bases: TGTGCCAGCAGCCGCGACAGGGTGCGTGGAAACACCATATATTTT. The chain employs TRBV7-2 and TRBJ1-3; 7 nucleotides match TRBD1. The junction had 7 bases not matched to a gene; V was cut back by 5 bases and J by 3 bases. Germline CDR1 is SGHTA and CDR2 is FQGNSA. The CDR3 loop spans 15 amino acids.

The sample holds one count of this clonotype. The V gene is TRBV7-7, the J gene TRBJ2-3; 12 positions match TRBD1. CDR1 and CDR2 (germline): SSHAT, FNYEAQ (reference sequence). This CDR3 comprises 15 residues. V was pared by 1 base and J by 7 bases, with 3 bases of the junction left unmatched. The CDR3 is CASSLEGTGGHTQYF. DNA of the CDR3: TGTGCCAGCAGCTTAGAAGGGACAGGGGGCCATACGCAGTATTTT.

The chain employs TRBV7-6 and TRBJ2-1; 7 bases line up with TRBD2. With V trimmed by 2 bases and J by 0 bases, 10 bases remained unmatched. Germline V CDR1 and CDR2: SGHVS, FNYEAQ. The CDR3 loop spans 18 amino acids. Here the CDR3 reads CASSLSLRGTSSYNEQFF. The CDR3 DNA is TGTGCCAGCAGCTTAAGTTTGCGGGGGACCAGCTCCTACAATGAGCAGTTCTTC. Full variable domain (rest looked up from reference TRBV7-6 and TRBJ2-1): GAGVSQSPRYKVTKRGQDVALRCDPISGHVSLYWYRQALGQGPEFLTYFNYEAQQDKSGLPNDRFSAERPEGSISTLTIQRTEQRDSAMYRCASSLSLRGTSSYNEQFFGPGTRLTVL.

The genes are TRBV27 and TRBJ2-5; either TRBD1 or TRBD2 may supply D (5 bases each). Trimming pared 4 bases from V and 1 base from J, leaving 13 bases between. CDR3 length: 15 amino acids. Germline loops: CDR1 MNHEY, CDR2 SMNVEV (reference sequence). In DNA form, the CDR3 reads TGTGCCAGCAGTTCATCCGGGGCCACCCAAGAGACCCAGTACTTC. This encodes CASSSSGATQETQYF.

This clonotype was picked up many times. The CDR3 loop reads CASCDRDNSPLHF. The CDR3 coding sequence is TGCGCCAGCTGTGACAGGGATAATTCACCCCTCCACTTT. The chain recombines TRBV5-1 with TRBJ1-6, with TRBD1 identical over 7 bases. Germline values: CDR1 SGHRS, CDR2 YFSETQ. The V segment lost 7 bases and the J segment 5 bases; nucleotides outside the gene matches: 3. CDR3 length: 13 amino acids.

This clonotype showed up many times. The chain recombines TRBV30 with TRBJ2-1; tentatively, D is TRBD2 (6 bases). Looked up from germline, CDR1 is GTSNPN and CDR2 is SVGIG (reference sequence). Trimming shortened V by 1 base and J by 7 bases, and 14 bases separated the two germline ends. This CDR3 has 14 amino acids. CDR3 amino acids: CAWSDWQGLNEQFF. The CDR3 DNA sequence: TGTGCCTGGAGTGATTGGCAGGGACTGAATGAGCAGTTCTTC.

This clonotype was detected only a few times. V usage is TRBV3-1 and J usage is TRBJ1-2; D unresolved. CDR3 length equals 14 residues. The germline V gene has CDR1 LGHDT and CDR2 YNNKEL (reference sequence). Trimming shortened V by 4 bases and J by 6 bases, and 15 bases separated the two germline ends. CDR3 loop: CASSLRPGGDGYTF. In DNA, the CDR3 is TGTGCCAGCAGCCTGAGGCCAGGAGGTGATGGCTACACCTTC.

Many counts were recorded for this clonotype. V is TRBV5-1 and J is TRBJ2-2; 8 nucleotides agree with TRBD1. CDR1 is SGHRS, CDR2 YFSETQ, per germline. CDR3 length equals 14 residues. The ends lost 9 bases at V and 1 base at J; junction bases unmatched: 5. CDR3 sequence reads: CATSGTGNTGELFF. The CDR3, as DNA: TGCGCCACCTCCGGGACAGGGAACACCGGGGAGCTGTTTTTT.

This clonotype was seen only a few times. The CDR3 region has the DNA TGTGCCAGCAGCCAGTGGACTAGCGGGGGAGATGAGACCCAGTACTTC. Its protein is CASSQWTSGGDETQYF. The J gene is TRBJ2-5, the V gene TRBV3-1; 13 bases line up with TRBD2. V shed 3 bases, J shed 5 bases, and the junction held 6 bases outside the gene matches. The CDR3 contains 16 residues. CDR1 and CDR2 (germline): LGHDT, YNNKEL (reference sequence).

This clonotype has only a few counts. The chain links TRBV7-6 to TRBJ2-2, with D perhaps matching TRBD1 (6 bases). Between the trimmed V and J ends, which lost 6 bases and 2 bases, there was a span of 16 bases. CDR1 is SGHVS and CDR2 is FNYEAQ in the germline V gene. The CDR3 totals 16 residues. The CDR3 DNA reads as TGTGCCAGCAGGAGCGAACCGGGACAAAACACCGGGGAGCTGTTTTTT. This sequence encodes CASRSEPGQNTGELFF.

This clonotype was seen a few times. V usage is TRBV7-2 and J usage is TRBJ2-3; 8 nucleotides agree with TRBD1. CDR3 length: 15 residues. Germline-derived CDR1 and CDR2 are SGHTA and FQGNSA. V lost 5 bases, J lost 4 bases, and 8 bases stayed unmatched. CDR3 loop: CASSPTGVGADTQYF. The CDR3 DNA follows: TGTGCCAGCAGCCCGACAGGGGTCGGAGCAGATACGCAGTATTTT.

This clonotype has a handful of counts. The V call is TRBV11-1, the J call TRBJ2-2, with D possibly TRBD1 on 5 matching bases. Germline V gene data show CDR1 as SGHAT and CDR2 as FQDESV (reference sequence). This CDR3 comprises 13 residues. V was clipped by 6 bases and J by 7 bases, with 12 bases between them. CDR3 DNA sequence: TGTGCCAGCAGACGCAGGGTGGGCGGGGAGCTGTTTTTT. Its protein product is CASRRRVGGELFF.